Presented here are 31 T cell receptor beta chains from one specimen sequenced in a study of shared clonotypes between healthy human individuals. Here immunoSEQ multiplex PCR was the method, and the copy in TCRdb shows in-frame clones only, minus some. The table includes around 2.3 million clones, around 95% detected once. The source material was naive CD4+ T cells sorted from blood. Regarding subset: CD45RA+ positively selected. These receptors were taken from a man aged 18 to 29 in good health.

Remarks on this clone: The same CDR3 can be traced to other DNA sequences in this sample. V gene TRBV30 combines with J gene TRBJ2-5; D is undetermined. Germline assignment: CDR1 GTSNPN and CDR2 SVGIG (reference sequence). The CDR3 totals 12 residues. The V and J ends lost 0 bases and 5 bases respectively, with 7 bases between them. The CDR3 DNA reads TGTGCCTGGAGTGTACGTCAGGAGACCCAGTACTTC. Translated, it gives CAWSVRQETQYF. The full variable domain, completed using reference TRBV30 and TRBJ2-5, is SQTIHQWPATLVQPVGSPLSLECTVEGTSNPNLYWYRQAAGRGLQLLFYSVGIGQISSEVPQNLSASRPQDRQFILSSKKLLLSDSGFYLCAWSVRQETQYFGPGTRLLVL.

The chain couples TRBV2 to TRBJ2-7, with D perhaps being TRBD1 or TRBD2 (5 bases each). Trimming pared 9 bases from V and 0 bases from J, leaving 15 bases between. The CDR3 consists of 14 residues. The V gene's germline CDR1 is SNHLY and CDR2 FYNNEI. In DNA, the CDR3 is TGTGCCAGTACCTGGGACCGGAGCTCCTACGAGCAGTACTTC. Protein product: CASTWDRSSYEQYF. The complete variable domain, with remaining parts taken from reference TRBV2 and TRBJ2-7, reads EPEVTQTPSHQVTQMGQEVILRCVPISNHLYFYWYRQILGQKVEFLVSFYNNEISEKSEIFDDQFSVERPDGSNFTLKIRSTKLEDSAMYFCASTWDRSSYEQYFGPGTRLTVT.

CDR3 loop: CASSTNGVNTEAFF. The CDR3 bases are TGCGCCAGCAGTACGAACGGCGTGAACACTGAAGCTTTCTTT. The chain carries TRBV5-1 and TRBJ1-1; D call uncertain. V was clipped by 5 bases and J by 0 bases, with 11 bases between them. The CDR3 is made up of 14 amino acids. CDR1 and CDR2 from the germline V gene are SGHRS and YFSETQ.

Of note for this clone: Distinct nucleotide sequences in the sample also encode this CDR3. The chain carries TRBV30 and TRBJ1-2; TRBD1 matches at 9 bases. The CDR3 has 13 residues. The germline CDR1 and CDR2 sequences are GTSNPN and SVGIG (reference sequence). Losses at the gene ends were 3 bases for V and 4 bases for J; bases not matched to a gene: 3. As DNA, the CDR3 is TGTGCCTGGAGCCGGGGACAGGGCTATGGCTACACCTTC. Translating gives CAWSRGQGYGYTF.

The V and J genes are TRBV18 and TRBJ1-5; TRBD1 is a possible D gene (6 bases). CDR1 is KGHSH, CDR2 LQKENI, per germline. The germline V and J ends were trimmed by 3 bases and 4 bases, with 16 bases remaining between them. This CDR3 spans 16 amino acids. The CDR3 region has the DNA TGTGCCAGCTCACCGGGGGCCAGGGCCCCTAATCAGCCCCAGCATTTT. Amino acids: CASSPGARAPNQPQHF. Based on the CDR3 plus reference TRBV18 and TRBJ1-5, the full variable domain is NAGVMQNPRHLVRRRGQEARLRCSPMKGHSHVYWYRQLPEEGLKFMVYLQKENIIDESGMPKERFSAEFPKEGPSILRIQQVVRGDSAAYFCASSPGARAPNQPQHFGDGTRLSIL.

The V gene is TRBV5-4, the J gene TRBJ2-5; D might be TRBD1 (6 bases). From germline, CDR1 is SGHNT and CDR2 YYREEE (reference sequence). Trimming cost V 1 base and J 2 bases, with 15 bases left between them. This CDR3 has 16 amino acids. Written as DNA, the CDR3 is TGTGCCAGCAGCTTGACTAACAGGGCTAGACAAGAGACCCAGTACTTC. This sequence encodes CASSLTNRARQETQYF.

With respect to this clone: This sample includes further DNA sequences coding for the same CDR3. V gene TRBV11-2 combines with J gene TRBJ2-3; D gene ambiguous. V lost 5 bases to trimming and J lost 6 bases, with 9 bases between them. CDR3 length: 12 amino acids. In germline, CDR1 is SGHAT, CDR2 FQNNGV. CDR3 protein: CASSPLADTQYF. Written as DNA, the CDR3 is TGTGCCAGCAGCCCGCTTGCGGATACGCAGTATTTT.

This chain connects TRBV5-1 to TRBJ2-1, with 7 bases lining up with TRBD2. This CDR3 contains 15 residues. J was trimmed by 5 bases and V by 2 bases; bases with no gene match: 7. The germline CDR1 and CDR2 sequences are SGHRS and YFSETQ. CDR3 bases: TGCGCCAGCAGCTTAGGAAGCGGGGCACACAATGAGCAGTTCTTC. This sequence encodes CASSLGSGAHNEQFF. Drawing the rest from reference TRBV5-1 and TRBJ2-1, the complete variable domain is KAGVTQTPRYLIKTRGQQVTLSCSPISGHRSVSWYQQTPGQGLQFLFEYFSETQRNKGNFPGRFSGRQFSNSRSEMNVSTLELGDSALYLCASSLGSGAHNEQFFGPGTRLTVL.

The V call is TRBV5-1, the J call TRBJ1-1; TRBD1 agrees at 7 bases. The V and J ends lost 4 bases and 0 bases, in that order; junction bases with no gene match: 6. The CDR3 runs to 15 residues. The V gene's germline CDR1 is SGHRS and CDR2 YFSETQ. The CDR3 DNA follows: TGCGCCAGCAGCGGGAGACAGGGAATGAACACTGAAGCTTTCTTT. Amino acid sequence: CASSGRQGMNTEAFF.

The V call is TRBV19, the J call TRBJ2-7; tentative D call: TRBD2 (6 bases). Trimming cost V 5 bases and J 1 base, with 18 bases left between them. This CDR3 contains 16 residues. Germline V gives CDR1 LNHDA, CDR2 SQIVND (reference sequence). The CDR3 protein is CASSPGRWRGSYEQYF. The CDR3 region has the DNA TGTGCCAGTAGTCCAGGGAGGTGGAGGGGATCCTACGAGCAGTACTTC.

The chain links TRBV28 to TRBJ1-1, with D unresolved. In germline, CDR1 is MDHEN, CDR2 SYDVKM. The CDR3 runs to 15 residues. The V end lost 5 bases, the J end lost 5 bases, and 18 bases lay between the germline ends. The CDR3 reads CASSPHGELWTEAFF. The CDR3 nucleotides are TGTGCCAGCAGTCCACATGGGGAGCTGTGGACTGAAGCTTTCTTT.

The chain links TRBV30 to TRBJ2-7, with 7 bases fitting TRBD1. J lost 0 bases, V lost 3 bases, and 8 bases had no gene match. Germline V gives CDR1 GTSNPN, CDR2 SVGIG (reference sequence). CDR3 length equals 15 residues. The CDR3 DNA sequence: TGTGCCTGGAGCAAAGGGGGCAGGAGCTCCTACGAGCAGTACTTC. Translating it yields CAWSKGGRSSYEQYF.

Turning to this clone: Other DNA sequences in this specimen translate into the identical CDR3. The chain recombines TRBV18 with TRBJ2-7; no clear D gene. The CDR3 is 12 amino acids. V was clipped by 3 bases and J by 2 bases, with 5 bases between them. Per germline, CDR1 KGHSH and CDR2 LQKENI. Here the CDR3 reads CASSPPTYEQYF. DNA of the CDR3: TGTGCCAGCTCACCCCCCACCTACGAGCAGTACTTC.

The chain uses TRBV28 and TRBJ1-6; 7 bases map to TRBD1. CDR1 and CDR2 (germline): MDHEN, SYDVKM. The CDR3 length is 16 residues. V trimming: 2 bases; J trimming: 9 bases; junction bases outside the gene matches: 10. In nucleotides, the CDR3 is TGTGCCAGCAGTTTAACGGACAGGTATCCAATTTCACCCCTCCACTTT. Its protein is CASSLTDRYPISPLHF.

The chain joins TRBV7-2 to TRBJ2-3; TRBD2 aligns across 8 bases. In germline, CDR1 is SGHTA, CDR2 FQGNSA. V gave up 0 bases and J gave up 4 bases; unmatched junction bases: 3. This CDR3 is built from 15 residues. The CDR3: CASSLAGTRADTQYF. CDR3 bases: TGTGCCAGCAGCTTAGCGGGGACTAGGGCAGATACGCAGTATTTT.

This clone has only one observation. As DNA, the CDR3 is TGTGCCAGCAGTGAAGCGATGGGCACAGATACGCAGTATTTT. Protein sequence: CASSEAMGTDTQYF. This chain uses TRBV2 with TRBJ2-3, with unresolved D. CDR1 is SNHLY and CDR2 is FYNNEI in the germline V gene. Trimming stripped 0 bases from V and 1 base from J, with 5 bases between. The CDR3 runs 14 residues.

A single count supports this clone. V is TRBV5-1 and J is TRBJ2-5; tentative D call: TRBD1 (5 bases). V lost 0 bases, J lost 4 bases, and 13 bases lay in between. CDR1 is SGHRS and CDR2 is YFSETQ in the germline V gene. This CDR3 contains 15 residues. Written as DNA, the CDR3 is TGCGCCAGCAGCTTGGCGTGGGGTCAGGGAGAGACCCAGTACTTC. It is translated as CASSLAWGQGETQYF.

This chain connects TRBV2 to TRBJ1-1; D gene uncertain. The germline V gene encodes CDR1 SNHLY and CDR2 FYNNEI. The CDR3 runs 13 residues. V lost 6 bases to trimming and J lost 0 bases, with 8 bases between them. As DNA, the CDR3 is TGTGCCAGCAGGCGGCAGCTGAACACTGAAGCTTTCTTT. This encodes CASRRQLNTEAFF.

This chain links TRBV2 with TRBJ1-4, with 7 bases that match TRBD1. Germline V gives CDR1 SNHLY, CDR2 FYNNEI. The CDR3 is 14 residues long. Trimming at V came to 2 bases and at J to 8 bases, leaving 5 bases not matched to a gene. The CDR3 reads CASSESRGKEKLFF. The CDR3 DNA follows: TGTGCCAGCAGTGAATCCAGGGGGAAAGAAAAACTGTTTTTT.

The chain uses TRBV5-5 and TRBJ2-3; D may match TRBD1 or TRBD2 (5 bases each). The germline V gene has CDR1 SGHKS and CDR2 YYEKEE (reference sequence). The ends were cut back, 4 bases at V and 0 bases at J, with 12 bases in the middle. The CDR3 has 15 residues. CDR3: CASSPRDGSTDTQYF. CDR3 in DNA: TGTGCCAGCAGCCCCCGGGACGGTAGCACAGATACGCAGTATTTT.

The V call is TRBV5-8, the J call TRBJ2-7; D gene ambiguous. The germline CDR1 and CDR2 sequences are SGHTS and YDEGEE. This CDR3 has 13 amino acids. V was clipped by 1 base and J by 2 bases, with 7 bases between them. The CDR3 loop is CASSLLRAYEQYF. CDR3 nucleotides: TGTGCCAGCAGCTTGTTAAGAGCCTACGAGCAGTACTTC.

The gene calls are TRBV9 and TRBJ2-2, with D hard to call. The germline V gene encodes CDR1 SGDLS and CDR2 YYNGEE. The length of the CDR3 is 15 residues. The V end was cut by 0 bases, the J end by 2 bases, with 8 bases between. The CDR3 loop is CASSVAWVNTGELFF. The DNA of the CDR3 is TGTGCCAGCAGCGTAGCTTGGGTTAACACCGGGGAGCTGTTTTTT.

This chain joins TRBV27 and TRBJ1-1, with 9 bases aligning to TRBD1. Trimming removed 6 bases from V and 0 bases from J; junction bases left unmatched: 5. Germline V gene data show CDR1 as MNHEY and CDR2 as SMNVEV (reference sequence). CDR3 length equals 15 residues. The CDR3 nucleotides read TGTGCCAGCAGGAAGACAGGGGGATTGAACACTGAAGCTTTCTTT. Amino acid sequence: CASRKTGGLNTEAFF.

This chain connects TRBV11-2 to TRBJ2-7; D gene uncertain. The CDR3 runs 14 residues. The V gene's germline CDR1 is SGHAT and CDR2 FQNNGV. V was pared by 0 bases and J by 3 bases, with 9 bases between. The CDR3 here is CASSLDRLGYEQYF. The CDR3 DNA is TGTGCCAGCAGCTTAGATAGACTGGGCTACGAGCAGTACTTC.

This chain links TRBV25-1 with TRBJ2-2; D is uncertain. V dropped 5 bases and J dropped 8 bases, with 6 bases sitting between them. CDR3 length equals 11 residues. CDR1 is MGHDK, CDR2 SYGVNS, per germline. The DNA for the CDR3 is TGTGCCAGCAGTACACGGGGGGAGCTGTTTTTT. Residues: CASSTRGELFF.

This rearrangement joins TRBV6-5 to TRBJ1-4; D is unclear. CDR1 is MNHEY and CDR2 is SVGAGI in the germline V gene. This CDR3 has 13 residues. Trimming pared 0 bases from V and 8 bases from J, leaving 7 bases between. The CDR3 DNA is TGTGCCAGCAGTTACTCCCGGCGGGAAAAACTGTTTTTT. It encodes CASSYSRREKLFF.

A remark on this clone: One junction end does not reproduce the germline sequence, and a read error may be involved. The chain employs TRBV5-6 and TRBJ2-4; 7 bases line up with TRBD1. CDR1 is SGHDT, CDR2 YYEEEE, per germline. This CDR3 contains 13 residues. The CDR3 here is CASSLKMEGGKVF. CDR3 coding DNA: TGTGCCAGCAGCTTGAAGATGGAAGGGGGCAAGGTCTTC.

As regards this clone: Other DNA sequences in the sample encode the same CDR3. This rearrangement joins TRBV20-1 to TRBJ2-7; D gene ambiguous. CDR1 DFQATT and CDR2 SNEGSKA come from the germline V gene (reference sequence). V lost 6 bases and J 1 base, leaving 7 bases between the germline ends. CDR3 length equals 11 residues. In nucleotides, the CDR3 is TGCAGTGCCCCTCGGTCCTACGAGCAGTACTTC. Its translation: CSAPRSYEQYF.

This clone appeared a single time. The V gene is TRBV10-3, the J gene TRBJ2-7, with 8 bases fitting TRBD2. The V segment lost 5 bases and the J segment 4 bases; nucleotides outside the gene matches: 4. The germline gives CDR1 ENHRY, CDR2 SYGVKD. This CDR3 spans 13 amino acids. CDR3 bases: TGTGCCATCAGTCGGGGGGGGAGTTACGAGCAGTACTTC. Encoded protein: CAISRGGSYEQYF.

The chain joins TRBV28 to TRBJ1-2, with D perhaps TRBD1 (5 bases). This CDR3 is built from 15 residues. Deletions cut 8 bases from V and 4 bases from J, with 20 bases between. Germline assignment: CDR1 MDHEN and CDR2 SYDVKM. In DNA, the CDR3 is TGTGCCAGCGTTCAATTCCCCAGGGCCTTCTATGGCTACACCTTC. As protein: CASVQFPRAFYGYTF.

V is TRBV19 and J is TRBJ1-5; the match to TRBD1 covers 8 bases. Germline V CDR1 and CDR2: LNHDA, SQIVND (reference sequence). The CDR3 length is 15 residues. The junction had 8 bases not matched to a gene; V was cut back by 2 bases and J by 8 bases. CDR3 in amino acids: CASSISSGGIEPQHF. CDR3 DNA sequence: TGTGCCAGTAGTATATCTTCAGGGGGCATTGAGCCCCAGCATTTT.